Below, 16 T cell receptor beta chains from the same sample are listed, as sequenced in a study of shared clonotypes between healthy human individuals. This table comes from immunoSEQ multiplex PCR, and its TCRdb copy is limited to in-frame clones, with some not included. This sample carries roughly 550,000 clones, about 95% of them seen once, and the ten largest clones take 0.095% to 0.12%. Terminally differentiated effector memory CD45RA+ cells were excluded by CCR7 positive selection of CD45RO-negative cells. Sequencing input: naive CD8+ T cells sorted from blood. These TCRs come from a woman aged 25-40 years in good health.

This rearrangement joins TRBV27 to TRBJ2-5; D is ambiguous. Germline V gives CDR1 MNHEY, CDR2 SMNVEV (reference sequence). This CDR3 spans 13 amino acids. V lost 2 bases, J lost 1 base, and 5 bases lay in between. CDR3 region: CASSLAIQETQYF. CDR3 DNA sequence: TGTGCCAGCAGTTTAGCGATCCAAGAGACCCAGTACTTC.

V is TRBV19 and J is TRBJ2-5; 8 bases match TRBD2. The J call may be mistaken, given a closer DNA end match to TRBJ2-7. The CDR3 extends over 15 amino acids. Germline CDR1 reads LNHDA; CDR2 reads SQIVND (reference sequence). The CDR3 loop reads CASSIPGGPFNEQYF. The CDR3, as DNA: TGTGCCAGTAGTATTCCGGGAGGGCCATTCAACGAGCAGTACTTC.

For the CDR3, the DNA is TGTGCCAGCAGCTTAGGGACTCCCGGTGAGCAGTTCTTC. It codes for CASSLGTPGEQFF. The V call is TRBV13, the J call TRBJ2-1, with D unresolved. The CDR3 consists of 13 residues. V was trimmed by 0 bases and J by 9 bases, leaving 9 bases between them. Germline assignment: CDR1 PRHDT and CDR2 FYEKMQ (reference sequence).

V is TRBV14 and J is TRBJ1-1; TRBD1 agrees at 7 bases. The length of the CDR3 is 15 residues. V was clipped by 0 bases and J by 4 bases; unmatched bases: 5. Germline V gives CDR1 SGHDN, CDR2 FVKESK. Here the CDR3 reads CASSQETGRATEAFF. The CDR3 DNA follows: TGTGCCAGCAGCCAAGAGACAGGGAGGGCCACTGAAGCTTTCTTT.

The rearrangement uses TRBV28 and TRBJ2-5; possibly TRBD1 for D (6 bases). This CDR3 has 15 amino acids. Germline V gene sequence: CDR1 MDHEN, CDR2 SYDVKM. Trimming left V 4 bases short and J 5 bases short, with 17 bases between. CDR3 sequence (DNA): TGTGCCAGCAGTTCCCAACCTTGGGGGCTTGAGACCCAGTACTTC. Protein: CASSSQPWGLETQYF.

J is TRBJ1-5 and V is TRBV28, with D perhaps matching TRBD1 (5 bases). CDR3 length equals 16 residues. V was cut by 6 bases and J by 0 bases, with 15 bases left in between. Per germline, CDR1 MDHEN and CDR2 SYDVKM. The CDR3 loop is CASSPPTGYSNQPQHF. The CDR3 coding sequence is TGTGCCAGCAGCCCTCCTACAGGTTATAGCAATCAGCCCCAGCATTTT.

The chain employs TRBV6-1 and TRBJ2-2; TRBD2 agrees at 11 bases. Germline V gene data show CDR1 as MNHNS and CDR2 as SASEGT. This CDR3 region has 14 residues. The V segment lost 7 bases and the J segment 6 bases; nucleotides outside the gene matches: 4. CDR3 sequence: CASTTSGSAGELFF. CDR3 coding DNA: TGTGCCAGCACCACTAGCGGGAGCGCCGGGGAGCTGTTTTTT.

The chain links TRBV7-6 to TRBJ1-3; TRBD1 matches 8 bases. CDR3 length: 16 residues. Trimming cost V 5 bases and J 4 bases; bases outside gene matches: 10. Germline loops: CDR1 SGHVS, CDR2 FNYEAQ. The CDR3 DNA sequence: TGTGCCAGCAGCGCCCGACAGGGGCTAGCGGGAAACACCATATATTTT. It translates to CASSARQGLAGNTIYF.

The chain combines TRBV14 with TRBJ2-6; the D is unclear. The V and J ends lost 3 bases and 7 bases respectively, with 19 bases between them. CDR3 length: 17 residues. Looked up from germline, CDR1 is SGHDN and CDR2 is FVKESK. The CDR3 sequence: CASSQREMNQRANVLTF. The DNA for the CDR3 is TGTGCCAGCAGCCAGCGTGAGATGAATCAGCGAGCCAACGTCCTGACTTTC.

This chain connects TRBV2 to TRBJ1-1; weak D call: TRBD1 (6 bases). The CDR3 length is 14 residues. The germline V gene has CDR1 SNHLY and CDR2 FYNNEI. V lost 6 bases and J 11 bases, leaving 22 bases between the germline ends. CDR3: CASSAPPTGQVAFF. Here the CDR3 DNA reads TGTGCCAGCAGCGCGCCCCCCACGGGACAAGTTGCTTTCTTT.

CDR3 residues: CASSPSLAGTYNEQFF. The CDR3 nucleotides are TGTGCCAGCAGCCCGTCCCTGGCGGGTACCTACAATGAGCAGTTCTTC. The V gene is TRBV7-9, the J gene TRBJ2-1; tentatively, D is TRBD2 (5 bases). The CDR3 spans 16 residues. Germline V gives CDR1 SEHNR, CDR2 FQNEAQ (reference sequence). The V end was cut by 5 bases, the J end by 2 bases, with 16 bases between.

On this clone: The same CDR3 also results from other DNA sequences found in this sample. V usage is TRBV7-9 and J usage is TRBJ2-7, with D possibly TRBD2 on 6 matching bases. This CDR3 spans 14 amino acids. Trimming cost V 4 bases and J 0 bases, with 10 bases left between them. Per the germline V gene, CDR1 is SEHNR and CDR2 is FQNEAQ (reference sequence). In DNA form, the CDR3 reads TGTGCCAGCAGCTCTGACGGGAGCTCCTACGAGCAGTACTTC. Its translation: CASSSDGSSYEQYF.

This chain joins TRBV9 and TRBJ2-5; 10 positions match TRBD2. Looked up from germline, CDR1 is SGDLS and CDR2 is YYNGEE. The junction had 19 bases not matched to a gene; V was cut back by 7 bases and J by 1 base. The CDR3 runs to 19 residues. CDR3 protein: CASPPDPAGGPSGQETQYF. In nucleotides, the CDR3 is TGTGCCAGCCCCCCGGACCCAGCGGGAGGGCCCTCAGGCCAAGAGACCCAGTACTTC.

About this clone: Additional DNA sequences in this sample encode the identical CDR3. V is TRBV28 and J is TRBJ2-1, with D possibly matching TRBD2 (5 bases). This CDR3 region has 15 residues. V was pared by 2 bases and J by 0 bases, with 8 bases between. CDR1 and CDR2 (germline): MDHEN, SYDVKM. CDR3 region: CASSLGSGSYNEQFF. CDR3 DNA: TGTGCCAGCAGTTTAGGGAGTGGCTCCTACAATGAGCAGTTCTTC.

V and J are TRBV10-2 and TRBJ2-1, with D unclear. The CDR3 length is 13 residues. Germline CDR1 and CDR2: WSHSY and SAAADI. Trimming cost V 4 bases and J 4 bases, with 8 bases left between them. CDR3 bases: TGCGCCAGCAGTGTAACTTCTTACAATGAGCAGTTCTTC. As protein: CASSVTSYNEQFF.

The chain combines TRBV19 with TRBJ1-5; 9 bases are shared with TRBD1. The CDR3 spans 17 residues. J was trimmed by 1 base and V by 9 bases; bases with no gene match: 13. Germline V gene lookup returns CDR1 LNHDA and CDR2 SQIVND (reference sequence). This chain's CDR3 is CASNRDREGRSNQPQHF. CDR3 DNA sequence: TGTGCCAGCAACCGGGACAGGGAGGGTCGGAGCAATCAGCCCCAGCATTTT.